Sequencing of this T cell receptor beta chain was carried out in a study of T cell repertoires in ileal Crohn's disease. Study-level findings and limits: Compared with non-smokers, active smokers at surgery showed more clonal expansions. High-frequency clones were more common in sorted CD8 than CD4 cells. All patients with clonality above 26.8% had endoscopic recurrence.

TCRdb's table, derived via immunoSEQ multiplex PCR, lists solely in-frame clones and lacks some. Counted here are roughly 5,800 clones, about 96% occurring once; the ten biggest clones make up 0.31%. To note about this clone: Its target is unknown.

Eligibility required adulthood, ileal or ileocolonic Crohn's disease and indicated ileocolonic resection. This sequence was found in an adult with Crohn's disease. The sequenced material came from ileal tissue.

In nucleotides, the CDR3 is TGTGCCAGCAGTTTCCTCGGGGGGGGGACAGATACGCAGTATTTT. Translating it yields CASSFLGGGTDTQYF. V and J are TRBV27 and TRBJ2-3; TRBD2 agrees at 8 bases. CDR3 length: 15 amino acids. With 3 bases clipped from V and 3 bases from J, the junction kept 5 bases outside the gene matches. CDR1 and CDR2 (germline): MNHEY, SMNVEV (reference sequence).